The rows below give T cell receptor beta chains drawn from one sample of a study of blood T cell repertoires in COVID-19. This table comes from immunoSEQ multiplex PCR, and its TCRdb copy is limited to in-frame clones, with some not included. In the table there are 100,000 to 150,000 clones, around 80% of which are singletons. Input material: peripheral blood. The receptors were sampled from a man aged 35 to 55 with active or convalescent COVID-19. Each CDR3 is given with its conserved first and last residue. Fields, in order: CDR3 DNA, CDR3 protein, J gene, V gene, clone size, D gene. The D gene is left open where the match is weak. Not every row has a clone size; where given, it reads once, few, many or a size class.

TGTGCCACCAGCAGAGGGGGGGGAGGAGCGGGGACGTACAATGAGCAGTTCTTC	CATSRGGGGAGTYNEQFF	TRBJ2-1	TRBV15	-	TRBD2
TGCAGCGTTAAGACAGGGACGGCAACTAATGAAAAACTGTTTTTT	CSVKTGTATNEKLFF	TRBJ1-4	TRBV29-1	-	TRBD1
TGTGCCAGCAGTTGGACAGGGGGTGATGGCTACACCTTC	CASSWTGGDGYTF	TRBJ1-2	TRBV27	-	TRBD1
TGTGCCAGCAGCGTAGGCGGGACAGGAGTGGAAAAACTGTTTTTT	CASSVGGTGVEKLFF	TRBJ1-4	TRBV9	-	TRBD1
TGTGCCAGCAGTTTGACACCTATCTCTGGAAACACCATATATTTT	CASSLTPISGNTIYF	TRBJ1-3	TRBV2	-	-
TGTGCCAGCCCGACAGGGGCGGCCTACGAGCAGTACTTC	CASPTGAAYEQYF	TRBJ2-7	TRBV6-5	few	TRBD1
TGTGCCAGTAGCGCCCCTGTGGCCGCCAGCTCTGGGGCCAACGTCCTGACTTTC	CASSAPVAASSGANVLTF	TRBJ2-6	TRBV19	-	-
TGTGCCAGCAGTGAGCGGGGAAATGAGCAGTTCTTC	CASSERGNEQFF	TRBJ2-1	TRBV2	-	-
TGCGCCAGCAGCTTCCAGGGGGAAGAGACCCAGTACTTC	CASSFQGEETQYF	TRBJ2-5	TRBV5-1	few	TRBD1
TGCGCCAGCAGCCAGGGAAGACAGTCCTACGAGCAGTACTTC	CASSQGRQSYEQYF	TRBJ2-7	TRBV4-1	-	-
TGTGCTATTCAAAGGAACCCCGGGGAGACCCAGTACTTC	CAIQRNPGETQYF	TRBJ2-5	TRBV7-7	few	-
TGTGCCAGCAGCGGTGGACTCACCGGGGAGCTGTTTTTT	CASSGGLTGELFF	TRBJ2-2	TRBV7-2	-	-
TGTGCCAGCAGGGCTAGCGGGAGGGCCTCCTACAATGAGCAGTTCTTC	CASRASGRASYNEQFF	TRBJ2-1	TRBV5-6	few	TRBD2
TGTGCCAGTAGTACCCTCGTAGGGACAGGGGACTATGGCTACACCTTC	CASSTLVGTGDYGYTF	TRBJ1-2	TRBV19	few	TRBD1
TGTGCCAGCAGATCACAGGGCGAATGCAATCAGCCCCAGCATTTT	CASRSQGECNQPQHF	TRBJ1-5	TRBV21-1	-	-
TGTGCCAGCAGCCGGACGGACAGGGCGTCCTACGAGCAGTACTTC	CASSRTDRASYEQYF	TRBJ2-7	TRBV11-2	few	TRBD1
TGTGCCTGGAGTGTAAGCCGAGCCTACAATGAGCAGTTCTTC	CAWSVSRAYNEQFF	TRBJ2-1	TRBV30	-	-
TGTGCCAGCTCATTGGACAGGACCTTGAACACTGAAGCTTTCTTT	CASSLDRTLNTEAFF	TRBJ1-1	TRBV18	-	TRBD1
TGTGCCAGCAGCGGACTCCCCCGGCCGTACGAGCAGTACTTC	CASSGLPRPYEQYF	TRBJ2-7	TRBV9	-	-
TGTGCCAGCTCACCAGGGGAGGGTCAGCCCCAGCATTTT	CASSPGEGQPQHF	TRBJ1-5	TRBV18	-	-
TGTGCCAGCACCAGAGACAGGGGCAATTCACCCCTCCACTTT	CASTRDRGNSPLHF	TRBJ1-6	TRBV6-5	-	TRBD1
TGTGCCAGTAGCCCCGGGGGGCGCCCCCGCACGGATACGCAGTATTTT	CASSPGGRPRTDTQYF	TRBJ2-3	TRBV19	few	-
TGTGCCAGCAGTTTGAGGGGAGGTCAGCCCCAGCATTTT	CASSLRGGQPQHF	TRBJ1-5	TRBV12-3/TRBV12-4	few	-
TGCGCCAGCAGCCAAGAAGAGGCAGGCGGGAACCAGCCCCAGCATTTT	CASSQEEAGGNQPQHF	TRBJ1-5	TRBV4-1	-	-
TGTGCCTGCAGCTTAACTGGGACAGGGTCTTACAATGAGCAGTTCTTC	CACSLTGTGSYNEQFF	TRBJ2-1	TRBV7-3	-	TRBD1
TGTGCCAGCTCCAGGGGAACGAATGAGCAGTTCTTC	CASSRGTNEQFF	TRBJ2-1	TRBV6-5	-	-
TGTGCCTGGAGTCCCCAACAGGGGCCAACTAGCAATCAGCCCCAGCATTTT	CAWSPQQGPTSNQPQHF	TRBJ1-5	TRBV30	-	TRBD1
TGCGCCAGCAGCTTGGGGGGGACAGATGGCTACACCTTC	CASSLGGTDGYTF	TRBJ1-2	TRBV5-1	-	TRBD1
TGTGCCAGCACTCTAGCGGGGGGGCCCGGGGAGCTGTTTTTT	CASTLAGGPGELFF	TRBJ2-2	TRBV6-5	few	TRBD2
TGTGCCAGCAGCTTGGAAACAGCTAACTATGGCTACACCTTC	CASSLETANYGYTF	TRBJ1-2	TRBV5-4	-	-
TGTGCCAGCAGTTTGGGGCAGGGGGAGCTGTTTTTT	CASSLGQGELFF	TRBJ2-2	TRBV28	-	-
TGTGCCAGCAGTCCCCGGAGGATTGGGAGCCCGGATCGGAATCAGCCCCAGCATTTT	CASSPRRIGSPDRNQPQHF	TRBJ1-5	TRBV6-6	-	-
TGTGCCAGCAGTAAACAGGGCATGAACACTGAAGCTTTCTTT	CASSKQGMNTEAFF	TRBJ1-1	TRBV5-4	-	-
TGTGCCAGCAGCCAAGATCTCGTCGTCGGACAGGGGAATGGCTACACCTTC	CASSQDLVVGQGNGYTF	TRBJ1-2	TRBV3-1/TRBV3-2	-	TRBD1
TGTGCCAGTAGAAGGGACATCATGAACACTGAAGCTTTCTTT	CASRRDIMNTEAFF	TRBJ1-1	TRBV19	-	-
TGTGCCAGCAGTGAGGAGTCCTACGAGCAGTACTTC	CASSEESYEQYF	TRBJ2-7	TRBV2	-	-
TGTGCCAGCAGGTCACAAGTTAACTATGGCTACACCTTC	CASRSQVNYGYTF	TRBJ1-2	TRBV28	once	-
TGTGCCAGTAGTGTCTACCAGTCACAGGGGGAAAAACTGTTTTTT	CASSVYQSQGEKLFF	TRBJ1-4	TRBV19	few	TRBD1
TGTGCCTGGAGTCGGGGACAGTCCTATGGCTACACCTTC	CAWSRGQSYGYTF	TRBJ1-2	TRBV30	-	TRBD1
TGTGCCAGCAGCCGGGACTCCAGGGGGACTGAAGCTTTCTTT	CASSRDSRGTEAFF	TRBJ1-1	TRBV11-3	-	TRBD1
TGTGCCAGCAGCTCCCTAGCGCCTCACAGTGAGCAGTTCTTC	CASSSLAPHSEQFF	TRBJ2-1	TRBV7-2	-	-
TGTGCCAGCAGTTTGCTTACTAGCGGGATGGACGAGCAGTACTTC	CASSLLTSGMDEQYF	TRBJ2-7	TRBV27	-	TRBD2
TGCGCCAGCAGCCAAGGCGGGATGAACACCGGGGAGCTGTTTTTT	CASSQGGMNTGELFF	TRBJ2-2	TRBV4-3	-	-
TGTGCCATCAGTGAGCCTTCATGGATGGGCGGGGGCTACAATGAGCAGTTCTTC	CAISEPSWMGGGYNEQFF	TRBJ2-1	TRBV10-3	-	TRBD2
TGTGCCAGCAGCCGTGCTGGGATGGACATGACGAACACCGGGGAGCTGTTTTTT	CASSRAGMDMTNTGELFF	TRBJ2-2	TRBV5-6	-	-
TGTGCCAGCAGAGAAAAGGACAGGAGCTCCTACAATGAGCAGTTCTTC	CASREKDRSSYNEQFF	TRBJ2-1	TRBV6-1	-	TRBD1
TGTGCCAGCAGCTACAGGGTGACTAATGAAAAACTGTTTTTT	CASSYRVTNEKLFF	TRBJ1-4	TRBV7-2	-	-
TGTGCCAGCAGCCTCCGGGCCGGGAATGAAGCTTTCTTT	CASSLRAGNEAFF	TRBJ1-1	TRBV3-1/TRBV3-2	-	-
TGTGCCAGCAGAGCACAGGGGGCGAGCACAGATACGCAGTATTTT	CASRAQGASTDTQYF	TRBJ2-3	TRBV6-4	-	TRBD1
TGTGCCAGCAGTCGCCGAGGGGGCCCTTTGGGCAATCAGCCCCAGCATTTT	CASSRRGGPLGNQPQHF	TRBJ1-5	TRBV28	-	TRBD1
TGTGCCAGCAGCCCCAGCGAGGGCATGATCACTGAAGCTTTCTTT	CASSPSEGMITEAFF	TRBJ1-1	TRBV5-6	-	-
TGTGCCAGCAGCGAAGGGACTGTCTCCTACAATGAGCAGTTCTTC	CASSEGTVSYNEQFF	TRBJ2-1	TRBV7-2	-	-
TGTGCCAGCAGCAGGGGACTAGCGGCGTCACAGACCCAGTACTTC	CASSRGLAASQTQYF	TRBJ2-5	TRBV5-6	-	TRBD2
TGTGCCAGCAGCCCCAGGATGGGGGAGGCTGAAGCTTTCTTT	CASSPRMGEAEAFF	TRBJ1-1	TRBV7-9	few	-